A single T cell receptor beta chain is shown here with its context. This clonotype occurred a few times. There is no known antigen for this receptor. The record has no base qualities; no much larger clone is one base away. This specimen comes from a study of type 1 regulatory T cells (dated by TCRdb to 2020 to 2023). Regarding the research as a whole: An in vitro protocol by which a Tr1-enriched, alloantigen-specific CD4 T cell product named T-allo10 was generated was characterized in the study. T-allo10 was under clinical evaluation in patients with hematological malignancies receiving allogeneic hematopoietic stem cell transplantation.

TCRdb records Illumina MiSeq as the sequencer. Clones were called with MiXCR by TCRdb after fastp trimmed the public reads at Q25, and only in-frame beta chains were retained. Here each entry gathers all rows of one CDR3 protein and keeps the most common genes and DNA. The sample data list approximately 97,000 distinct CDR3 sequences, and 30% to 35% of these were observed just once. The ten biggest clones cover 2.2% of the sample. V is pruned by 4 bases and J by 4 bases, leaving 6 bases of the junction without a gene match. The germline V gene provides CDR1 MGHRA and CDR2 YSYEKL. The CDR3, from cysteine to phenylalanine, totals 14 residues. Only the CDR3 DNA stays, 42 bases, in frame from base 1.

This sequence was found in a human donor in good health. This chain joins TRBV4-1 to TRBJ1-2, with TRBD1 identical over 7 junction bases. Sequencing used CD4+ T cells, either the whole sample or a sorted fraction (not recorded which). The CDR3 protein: CASSRPTGSYGYTF. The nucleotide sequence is TGCGCCAGCAGCCGGCCGACAGGGAGCTATGGCTACACCTTC.